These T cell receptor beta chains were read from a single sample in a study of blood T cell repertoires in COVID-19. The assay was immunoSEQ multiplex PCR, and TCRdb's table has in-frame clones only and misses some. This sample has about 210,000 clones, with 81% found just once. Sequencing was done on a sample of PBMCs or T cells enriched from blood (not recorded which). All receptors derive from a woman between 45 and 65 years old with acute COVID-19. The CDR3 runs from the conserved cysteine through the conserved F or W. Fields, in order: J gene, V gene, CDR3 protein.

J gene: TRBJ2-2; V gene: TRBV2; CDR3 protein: CASRLASGSIGELFF
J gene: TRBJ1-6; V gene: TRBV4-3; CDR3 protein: CASSHGTYNSPLHF
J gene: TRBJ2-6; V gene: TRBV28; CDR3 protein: CASSPGQGQWRGANVLTF
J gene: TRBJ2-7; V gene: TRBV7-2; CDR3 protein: CASTPSFGGSSYEQYF
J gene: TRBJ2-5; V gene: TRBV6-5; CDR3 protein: CASSRGGRETQYF
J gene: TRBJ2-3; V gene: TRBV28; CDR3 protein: CASSSPTGGGRTDTQYF
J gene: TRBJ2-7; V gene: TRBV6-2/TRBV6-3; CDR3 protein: CASSPRGQGTYEQYF
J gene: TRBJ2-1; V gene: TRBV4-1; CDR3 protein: CASSHSGRGDEQFF
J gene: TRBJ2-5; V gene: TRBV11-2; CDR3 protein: CASSLSPGSGETQYF
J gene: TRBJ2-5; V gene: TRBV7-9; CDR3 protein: CASTQGLAGVETQYF
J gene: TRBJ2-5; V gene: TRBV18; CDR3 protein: CASSPRLSLGETQYF
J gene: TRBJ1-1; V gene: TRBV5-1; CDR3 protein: CASSLDRGLWTEAFF
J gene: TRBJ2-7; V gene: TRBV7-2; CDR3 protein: CASSLNRGNSEQYF
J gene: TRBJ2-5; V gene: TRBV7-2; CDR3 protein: CASSLGLAGETQYF
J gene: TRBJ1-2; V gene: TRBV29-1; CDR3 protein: CSVGTVEDGYTF
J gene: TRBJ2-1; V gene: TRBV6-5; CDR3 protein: CASSTYLNEQFF
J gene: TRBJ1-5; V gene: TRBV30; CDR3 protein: CAWSLGGGPEGNQPQHF
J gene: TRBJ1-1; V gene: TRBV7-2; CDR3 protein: CASSLWTTRNTEAFF
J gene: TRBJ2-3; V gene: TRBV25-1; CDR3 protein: CASSDPRRADTQYF
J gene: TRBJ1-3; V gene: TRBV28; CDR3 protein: CASSLVGTGGSGNTIYF
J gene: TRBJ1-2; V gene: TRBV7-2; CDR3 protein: CASSSGQGARHGYTF
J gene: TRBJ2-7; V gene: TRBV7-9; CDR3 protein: CASSLGTGGHEQYF
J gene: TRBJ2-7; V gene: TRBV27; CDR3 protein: CASSFTQGTAYEQYF
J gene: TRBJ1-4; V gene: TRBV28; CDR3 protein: CASSLPTGGNEKLFF
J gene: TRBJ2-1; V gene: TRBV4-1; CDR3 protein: CASSPWTSGGYNEQFF
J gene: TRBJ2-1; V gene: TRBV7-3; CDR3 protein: CASSSGTSGRNEQFF
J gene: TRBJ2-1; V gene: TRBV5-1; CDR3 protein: CASSTNRVGEQFF
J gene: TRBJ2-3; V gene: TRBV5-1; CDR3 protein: CASSSKTSGTSTDTQYF
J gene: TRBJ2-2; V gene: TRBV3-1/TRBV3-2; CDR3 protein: CASRAGVGELFF
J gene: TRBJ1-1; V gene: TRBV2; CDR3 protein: CADFFQGGAFF
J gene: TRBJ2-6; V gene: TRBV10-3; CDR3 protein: CAITLGGPGANVLTF
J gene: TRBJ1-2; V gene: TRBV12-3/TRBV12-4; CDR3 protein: CASSLDFYGYTF
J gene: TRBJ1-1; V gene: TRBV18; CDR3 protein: CASSPGLIMNTEAFF
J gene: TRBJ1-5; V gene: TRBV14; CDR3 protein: CASSLLGGNQPQHF
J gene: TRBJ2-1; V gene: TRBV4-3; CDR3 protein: CASSQDTGDYNEQFF
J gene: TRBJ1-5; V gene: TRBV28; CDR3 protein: CASSLSAAGSQPQHF
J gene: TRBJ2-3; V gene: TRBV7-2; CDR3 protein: CASSSGLFTDTQYF
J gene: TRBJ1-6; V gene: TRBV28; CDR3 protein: CASSLWEGSRNSPLHF
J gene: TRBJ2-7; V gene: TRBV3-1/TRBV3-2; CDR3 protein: CASSQVRSGPEQYF
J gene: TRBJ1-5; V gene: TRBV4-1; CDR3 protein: CASSQEGHGNQPQHF
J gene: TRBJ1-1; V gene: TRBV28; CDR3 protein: CASSPRVTEAFF
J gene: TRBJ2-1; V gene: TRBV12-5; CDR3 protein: CASGTELLGNEQFF
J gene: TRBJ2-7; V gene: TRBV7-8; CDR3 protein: CASSSDRVVSYEQYF
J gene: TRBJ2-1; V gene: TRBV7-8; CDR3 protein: CASSLRGGSSYNEQFF
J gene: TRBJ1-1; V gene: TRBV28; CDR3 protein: CASLNGQVNTEAFF
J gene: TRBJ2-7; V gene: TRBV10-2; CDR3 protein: CATVGAGVTDEQYF
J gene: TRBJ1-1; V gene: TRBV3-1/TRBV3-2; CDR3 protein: CASSPRGRNTEAFF
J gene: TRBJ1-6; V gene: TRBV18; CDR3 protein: CASSPDPGNSPLHF
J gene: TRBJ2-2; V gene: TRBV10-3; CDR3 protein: CAISWTGATGELFF